This is a list of T cell receptor beta chains from one sample in a study of cytomegalovirus exposure and HLA in healthy donors. Repertoires were generated with immunoSEQ multiplex PCR, while TCRdb's copy carries only in-frame clones and drops some. This table holds some 250,000 clones, nearly 90% found once. The specimen sequenced was PBMCs. The receptors here all came from a woman between 18 and 29 years old in good health and CMV-seronegative. Both conserved end residues are part of each CDR3. The D gene is left open where the match is weak. The size entry is marked missing in some rows and otherwise reads once, few, many or a size class.

j_call d_call clone_size v_call cdr3_nt cdr3_aa
TRBJ2-1 TRBD2 . TRBV11-2 TGTGCCAGCAGCCCGAACACGGGACTAGCCTACAATGAGCAGTTCTTC CASSPNTGLAYNEQFF
TRBJ2-3 TRBD1 once TRBV29-1 TGCAGCGTAGCGCAAACCAGGGACAGGGGGACGAGGTCAGATACGCAGTATTTT CSVAQTRDRGTRSDTQYF
TRBJ2-7 TRBD1 . TRBV5-1 TGCGCCAGCAGCTTGGGGGGACAGCACTACGAGCAGTACTTC CASSLGGQHYEQYF
TRBJ2-2 . . TRBV5-6 TGTGCCAGCAGCTTCGGTGGGGAGCTGTTTTTT CASSFGGELFF
TRBJ1-1 . . TRBV10-2 TGCGCCAGCAGTGAGATAGGAGGCTACACTGGGGCTTTCTTT CASSEIGGYTGAFF
TRBJ2-7 TRBD1 few TRBV2 TGTGCCAGCACCGGGACAGGGGGCCGCTACGAGCAGTACTTC CASTGTGGRYEQYF
TRBJ1-6 TRBD1 . TRBV15 TGTGCCACCAGCAGGGGACAGGGGGCGAAGGGTCCCCTCCACTTT CATSRGQGAKGPLHF
TRBJ1-2 . . TRBV7-2 TGTGCCAGCAGCTTCGACCGGGGAGCCATCTATGGCTACACCTTC CASSFDRGAIYGYTF
TRBJ2-5 TRBD1 . TRBV6-1 TGTGCCAGCAGTGAAGAAATGTTACAGGGGGAGACCCAGTACTTC CASSEEMLQGETQYF
TRBJ1-6 . . TRBV7-8 TGTGCCAGCAGCGTGACAAGTATCAATTCACCCCTCCACTTT CASSVTSINSPLHF
TRBJ1-1 TRBD1 . TRBV30 TGTGCCTGGGGGGGACAGGCATCGGAAGCTTTCTTT CAWGGQASEAFF
TRBJ2-7 TRBD1 . TRBV5-6 TGTGCCAGCAGCTACCGGGACAGGGTACACGAGCAGTACTTC CASSYRDRVHEQYF
TRBJ2-2 TRBD2 . TRBV7-9 TGTGCCAGCAGCGTAAGGGGACTAGCGGATACCGGGGAGCTGTTTTTT CASSVRGLADTGELFF